A selection of T cell receptor beta chains follows, all from one sample in a study of cytomegalovirus exposure and HLA in healthy donors. Generated by immunoSEQ multiplex PCR, the TCRdb table keeps only in-frame clones and is missing some. The repertoire shows around 140,000 clones; the top ten hold 0.75% to 1%. Material for sequencing was PBMCs. The receptors here all came from a male donor in good health and CMV-seronegative. CDR3s include the opening cysteine and the closing phenylalanine or tryptophan. The order of the fields is J gene, V gene, CDR3 length, D gene, CDR3 DNA, CDR3 protein. D genes are given only for firm matches.

J: TRBJ2-7
V: TRBV7-9
length: 14
D: TRBD1
DNA: TGTGCCAGCAGTGACAGGGTGGATCCCTACGAGCAGTACTTC
CDR3: CASSDRVDPYEQYF

J: TRBJ1-2
V: TRBV14
length: 13
D: .
DNA: TGTGCCAGCAGCCAGGCTTATTCCTATGGCTACACCTTC
CDR3: CASSQAYSYGYTF

J: TRBJ2-7
V: TRBV7-3
length: 13
D: .
DNA: TGTGCCAGCAGCCCCGGGGGACTCTACGAGCAGTACTTC
CDR3: CASSPGGLYEQYF

J: TRBJ1-5
V: TRBV19
length: 13
D: .
DNA: TGTGCCAGTAGTATAAGCAGCAATCAGCCCCAGCATTTT
CDR3: CASSISSNQPQHF

J: TRBJ1-6
V: TRBV7-2
length: 17
D: .
DNA: TGTGCCAGCAGCGACCGGGACATCGGTCTTGAAGAATCACCCCTCCACTTT
CDR3: CASSDRDIGLEESPLHF

J: TRBJ1-4
V: TRBV9
length: 15
D: .
DNA: TGTGCCAGCAGCCTCCGACAGGCAACTAATGAAAAACTGTTTTTT
CDR3: CASSLRQATNEKLFF

J: TRBJ1-5
V: TRBV6-8
length: 11
D: .
DNA: TGTGCCAGCACCCACAATCAGCCCCAGCATTTT
CDR3: CASTHNQPQHF

J: TRBJ2-5
V: TRBV5-4
length: 14
D: TRBD1
DNA: TGTGCCAGCAGCTTGGCCGACAGGGGTGAGACCCAGTACTTC
CDR3: CASSLADRGETQYF

J: TRBJ2-7
V: TRBV4-1
length: 16
D: .
DNA: TGCGCCAGCAGCCAATCGACTGCGCCGTATTCCTACGAGCAGTACTTC
CDR3: CASSQSTAPYSYEQYF

J: TRBJ2-7
V: TRBV27
length: 13
D: .
DNA: TGTGCCAGCAGAAAAGACTCTAGCTTCGAGCAGTACTTC
CDR3: CASRKDSSFEQYF

J: TRBJ1-2
V: TRBV30
length: 14
D: .
DNA: TGTGCCTGGAGCTTTCAGGAGGGTTTCTATGGCTACACCTTC
CDR3: CAWSFQEGFYGYTF

J: TRBJ1-5
V: TRBV28
length: 14
D: .
DNA: TGTGCCAGCAGTCCAGGACAGTTCGGCCAGCCCCAGCATTTT
CDR3: CASSPGQFGQPQHF

J: TRBJ2-7
V: TRBV6-6
length: 13
D: .
DNA: TGTGCCAGCAGTCAAAAGGGGTCCTACGAGCAGTACTTC
CDR3: CASSQKGSYEQYF

J: TRBJ2-3
V: TRBV9
length: 14
D: .
DNA: TGTGCCAGCAGCGTCGAGGTTTATGCCATAACGCAGTATTTT
CDR3: CASSVEVYAITQYF

J: TRBJ2-1
V: TRBV7-9
length: 12
D: .
DNA: TGTGCCAGCAGCCCAGCTAGGGGGGGGCAGTTCTTC
CDR3: CASSPARGGQFF

J: TRBJ2-5
V: TRBV7-9
length: 14
D: TRBD1
DNA: TGTGCCAGCAGCGGGGGACAGTACCAAGAGACCCAGTACTTC
CDR3: CASSGGQYQETQYF

J: TRBJ1-3
V: TRBV7-2
length: 19
D: TRBD1
DNA: TGTGCCAGCAGCTTAATTCCTGGTATAGAGGGGGCGGATGGAAACACCATATATTTT
CDR3: CASSLIPGIEGADGNTIYF

J: TRBJ2-5
V: TRBV30
length: 15
D: TRBD2
DNA: TGTGCCTGGACACCGGGACTAGCGGGACAAGAGACCCAGTACTTC
CDR3: CAWTPGLAGQETQYF

J: TRBJ1-5
V: TRBV19
length: 15
D: .
DNA: TGTGCCAGTAGTATAATCAACCAGGGATTCCAGCCCCAGCATTTT
CDR3: CASSIINQGFQPQHF

J: TRBJ1-5
V: TRBV2
length: 14
D: .
DNA: TGTGCCAGCAGTGAAAGGGGCCTCAATCAGCCCCAGCATTTT
CDR3: CASSERGLNQPQHF

J: TRBJ1-1
V: TRBV9
length: 11
D: .
DNA: TGTGCCAGCAGCCCCCTGCTAGAGGCTTTCTTT
CDR3: CASSPLLEAFF

J: TRBJ2-1
V: TRBV9
length: 16
D: TRBD2
DNA: TGTGCCAGCAGCCCGAGAGGCGGGGGGGCGAGTAATGAGCAGTTCTTC
CDR3: CASSPRGGGASNEQFF

J: TRBJ2-7
V: TRBV15
length: 13
D: .
DNA: TGTGCCACCAGCAAAACAGATTGGGCAGAGCAGTACTTC
CDR3: CATSKTDWAEQYF

J: TRBJ2-7
V: TRBV27
length: 12
D: TRBD1
DNA: TGTGCCAGCAGTTCCTGGACAGGGGAGCAGTACTTC
CDR3: CASSSWTGEQYF

J: TRBJ2-6
V: TRBV29-1
length: 14
D: .
DNA: TGCAGCGTTGTAGAAACTGCTGGGGCCAACGTCCTGACTTTC
CDR3: CSVVETAGANVLTF

J: TRBJ1-1
V: TRBV9
length: 14
D: TRBD1
DNA: TGTGCCAGCAGCGGGGGGACAGGGAACACTGAAGCTTTCTTT
CDR3: CASSGGTGNTEAFF

J: TRBJ1-1
V: TRBV19
length: 16
D: .
DNA: TGTGCCAGTAGTATAGATTCAGGACCGGGACTCTCTGAAGCTTTCTTT
CDR3: CASSIDSGPGLSEAFF

J: TRBJ1-3
V: TRBV6-1
length: 19
D: TRBD1
DNA: TGTGCCAGCAGTGCAACTCGGGACAGGGGTTTGAGTTTTGGAAACACCATATATTTT
CDR3: CASSATRDRGLSFGNTIYF

J: TRBJ2-2
V: TRBV27
length: 12
D: .
DNA: TGTGCCAGCAGTCCCAGCACCGGGGAGCTGTTTTTT
CDR3: CASSPSTGELFF

J: TRBJ2-2
V: TRBV30
length: 17
D: TRBD2
DNA: TGTGCCTGGACCGGGACTAGCGGGGGGGGCAACACCGGGGAGCTGTTTTTT
CDR3: CAWTGTSGGGNTGELFF

J: TRBJ2-3
V: TRBV7-3
length: 13
D: .
DNA: TGTGCCAGCAGCTTAACCGGAGCAGATACGCAGTATTTT
CDR3: CASSLTGADTQYF

J: TRBJ2-3
V: TRBV4-2
length: 18
D: TRBD2
DNA: TGTGCCAGCAGCCAAGCCGCTAGCGGGAGGGATACCACAGATACGCAGTATTTT
CDR3: CASSQAASGRDTTDTQYF

J: TRBJ1-1
V: TRBV19
length: 15
D: .
DNA: TGTGCCAGTAGTAGATCTGGGAGCTTAACCAGGGAAGCTTTCTTT
CDR3: CASSRSGSLTREAFF

J: TRBJ2-2
V: TRBV6-6
length: 16
D: .
DNA: TGTGCCAGCAGTCCTACAGGGCGTCTCAGCACCGGGGAGCTGTTTTTT
CDR3: CASSPTGRLSTGELFF

J: TRBJ2-7
V: TRBV2
length: 13
D: .
DNA: TGTGCCAGCAGTGAAGCCTCCAGGGCCGAGCAGTACTTC
CDR3: CASSEASRAEQYF

J: TRBJ2-7
V: TRBV7-6
length: 12
D: .
DNA: TGTGCCAGCAGCTTCTCTTTCTACGAGCAGTACTTC
CDR3: CASSFSFYEQYF

J: TRBJ1-4
V: TRBV5-1
length: 14
D: TRBD1
DNA: TGCGCCAGCAGCCCGGGACAGGCCACCGAAAAACTGTTTTTT
CDR3: CASSPGQATEKLFF

J: TRBJ1-3
V: TRBV29-1
length: 13
D: .
DNA: TGCAGCGTTGTACAGGGAACTGGAAACACCATATATTTT
CDR3: CSVVQGTGNTIYF

J: TRBJ1-6
V: TRBV2
length: 14
D: .
DNA: TGTGCCAGCATCCGGGACTGGATGAATTCACCCCTCCACTTT
CDR3: CASIRDWMNSPLHF

J: TRBJ1-5
V: TRBV30
length: 13
D: .
DNA: TGTGCCTGGGGACATCGAACGTATCAGCCCCAGCATTTT
CDR3: CAWGHRTYQPQHF

J: TRBJ2-1
V: TRBV7-2
length: 16
D: TRBD2
DNA: TGTGCCAGCAGCTTAGGGAAAAGCGGGGGTATGGTTGAGCAGTTCTTC
CDR3: CASSLGKSGGMVEQFF

J: TRBJ1-4
V: TRBV27
length: 14
D: TRBD1
DNA: TGTGCCAGCATGGAGACAGGGCATAATGAAAAACTGTTTTTT
CDR3: CASMETGHNEKLFF

J: TRBJ1-4
V: TRBV7-8
length: 12
D: .
DNA: TGTGCCAGCAGCTTAGTAAGGGGGAAACTGTTTTTT
CDR3: CASSLVRGKLFF

J: TRBJ1-1
V: TRBV6-1
length: 14
D: .
DNA: TGTGCCAGCAGTGAAGAAGGGGTCGGCACTGAAGCTTTCTTT
CDR3: CASSEEGVGTEAFF

J: TRBJ1-4
V: TRBV18
length: 14
D: TRBD1
DNA: TGTGCCAGCTCACTCCAGGGGGCTCATGAAAAACTGTTTTTT
CDR3: CASSLQGAHEKLFF

J: TRBJ1-5
V: TRBV7-2
length: 15
D: TRBD1
DNA: TGTGCCAGCAGCTTGATGACAGGGGTGGGTCAGCCCCAGCATTTT
CDR3: CASSLMTGVGQPQHF

J: TRBJ1-5
V: TRBV27
length: 12
D: .
DNA: TGTGCCAGCAGACAGGGAAATCAGCCCCAGCATTTT
CDR3: CASRQGNQPQHF

J: TRBJ2-3
V: TRBV27
length: 16
D: .
DNA: TGTGCCAGCAGTTTATTGGTAGCGGCTAGCACAGATACGCAGTATTTT
CDR3: CASSLLVAASTDTQYF

J: TRBJ1-2
V: TRBV5-4
length: 14
D: TRBD1
DNA: TGTGCCAGCAGCTTGGGACAGGGTGACTATGGCTACACCTTC
CDR3: CASSLGQGDYGYTF

J: TRBJ2-7
V: TRBV13
length: 16
D: .
DNA: TGTGCCAGCAGTCCCAACCCGGGACAAGGGAGATACGAGCAGTACTTC
CDR3: CASSPNPGQGRYEQYF

J: TRBJ2-7
V: TRBV18
length: 14
D: TRBD2
DNA: TGTGCCAGCTCACCGCCTAGCGGGAAGGGCGAGCAGTACTTC
CDR3: CASSPPSGKGEQYF

J: TRBJ2-7
V: TRBV5-1
length: 15
D: .
DNA: TGCGCCAGCAGCTTCGGACTCACGACCACCTACGAGCAGTACTTC
CDR3: CASSFGLTTTYEQYF

J: TRBJ2-4
V: TRBV27
length: 14
D: .
DNA: TGTGCCAGCAGTTTTGGCCGTGGCAAAAACATTCAGTACTTC
CDR3: CASSFGRGKNIQYF

J: TRBJ2-2
V: TRBV5-1
length: 16
D: .
DNA: TGCGCCAGCAGCTTGCAAGGACAGCCGGTCACCGGGGAGCTGTTTTTT
CDR3: CASSLQGQPVTGELFF